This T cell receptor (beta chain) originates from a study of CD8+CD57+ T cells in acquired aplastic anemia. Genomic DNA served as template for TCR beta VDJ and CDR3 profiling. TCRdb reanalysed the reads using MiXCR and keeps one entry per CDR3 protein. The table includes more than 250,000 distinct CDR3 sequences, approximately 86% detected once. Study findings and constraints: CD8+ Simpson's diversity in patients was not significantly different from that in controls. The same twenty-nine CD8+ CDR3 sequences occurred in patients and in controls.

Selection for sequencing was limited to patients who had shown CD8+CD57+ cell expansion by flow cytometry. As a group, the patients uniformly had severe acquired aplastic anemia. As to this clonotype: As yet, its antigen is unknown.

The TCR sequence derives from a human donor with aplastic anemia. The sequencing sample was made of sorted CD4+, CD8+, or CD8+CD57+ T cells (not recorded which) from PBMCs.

The CDR3, as DNA: TGTGCCACCAGCAGAGATAGCGAGGGGGGGACTGAGCAGTTCTTC. Protein product: CATSRDSEGGTEQFF. The chain is built from TRBV15 and TRBJ2-1; D is possibly TRBD2 (7 bases). This CDR3 region has 15 residues. Germline V gives CDR1 LNHNV, CDR2 YYDKDF (reference sequence). V lost 0 bases, J lost 9 bases, and 15 bases lay in between.